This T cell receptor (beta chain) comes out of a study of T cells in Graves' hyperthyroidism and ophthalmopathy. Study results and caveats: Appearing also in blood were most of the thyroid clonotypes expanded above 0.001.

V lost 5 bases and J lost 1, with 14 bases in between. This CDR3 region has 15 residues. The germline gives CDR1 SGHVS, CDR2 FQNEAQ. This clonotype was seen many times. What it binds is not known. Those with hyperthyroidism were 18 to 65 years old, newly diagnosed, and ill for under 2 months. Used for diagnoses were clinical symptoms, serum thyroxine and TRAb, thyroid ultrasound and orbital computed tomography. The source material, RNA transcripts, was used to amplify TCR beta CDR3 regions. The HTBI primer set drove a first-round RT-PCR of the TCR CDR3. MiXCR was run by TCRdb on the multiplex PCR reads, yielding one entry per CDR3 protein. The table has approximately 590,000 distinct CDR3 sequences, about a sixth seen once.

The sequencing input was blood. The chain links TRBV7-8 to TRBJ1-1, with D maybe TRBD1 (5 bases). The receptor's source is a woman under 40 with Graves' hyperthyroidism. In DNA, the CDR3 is TGTGCCAGCAGCCGAAAATTGGGGGAGAACACTGAAGCTTTCTTT. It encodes CASSRKLGENTEAFF.